The 11 T cell receptor beta chains below all came from one sample that was sequenced in a study of cytomegalovirus exposure and HLA in healthy donors. Primers included in the PCR were 60 Vbeta and 13 Jbeta primers. Assay: immunoSEQ multiplex PCR; the TCRdb copy retains only in-frame clones and omits some. The sample comprises about 120,000 clones, approximately 75% of which are singletons, and about 5% rests with the top ten. What was sequenced was PBMCs. The receptor set was obtained from a man aged 45 to 65 in good health and CMV-seropositive.

The rearrangement joins TRBV7-6 to TRBJ1-4; D is perhaps TRBD1 (6 bases). CDR1 is SGHVS, CDR2 FNYEAQ, per germline. This CDR3 is 15 amino acids long. Trimming pared 5 bases from V and 5 bases from J, leaving 15 bases between. The CDR3 region is CASSATQGHNEKLFF. The CDR3 region has the DNA TGTGCCAGCAGCGCAACACAGGGTCACAATGAAAAACTGTTTTTT.

This clone showed up just a few times. The gene calls are TRBV6-6 and TRBJ2-4; 9 positions agree with TRBD2. The ends lost 5 bases at V and 6 bases at J; junction bases unmatched: 5. CDR1 is MNHNY and CDR2 is SVGAGI in the germline V gene (reference sequence). This CDR3 comprises 14 residues. The chain's CDR3 is CASSGTAGGNIQYF. In nucleotides, the CDR3 is TGTGCCAGCAGTGGGACAGCGGGGGGAAACATTCAGTACTTC.

The table lists this clone with a count of one. CDR3 amino acids: CASTGGQGKETQYF. The CDR3 DNA reads TGTGCCAGCACTGGAGGACAGGGAAAGGAGACCCAGTACTTC. V is TRBV6-1 and J is TRBJ2-5, with 8 positions matching TRBD1. The V and J ends lost 7 bases and 5 bases, in that order; junction bases with no gene match: 9. The length of the CDR3 is 14 residues. Looked up from germline, CDR1 is MNHNS and CDR2 is SASEGT.

The rearrangement uses TRBV7-2 and TRBJ1-1; the match to TRBD1 covers 9 bases. Germline assignment: CDR1 SGHTA and CDR2 FQGNSA. V gave up 4 bases and J gave up 0 bases; unmatched junction bases: 9. CDR3 size: 17 residues. The CDR3 loop reads CASSSVPGQGVNTEAFF. CDR3 coding DNA: TGTGCCAGCAGCTCCGTCCCGGGACAGGGAGTGAACACTGAAGCTTTCTTT.

The rearrangement uses TRBV7-2 and TRBJ1-1; D is unresolved. The germline CDR1 and CDR2 sequences are SGHTA and FQGNSA. The V end lost 1 base, the J end lost 4 bases, and 7 bases lay between the germline ends. There are 13 residues in the CDR3. The CDR3 spells CASSLVEGTEAFF. Here the CDR3 DNA reads TGTGCCAGCAGCTTAGTGGAGGGCACTGAAGCTTTCTTT.

The rearrangement uses TRBV29-1 and TRBJ2-7; a weak D match, TRBD2 (6 bases). Looked up from germline, CDR1 is SQVTM and CDR2 is ANQGSEA. The CDR3 has 13 residues. Trimming shortened V by 4 bases and J by 1 base, and 11 bases separated the two germline ends. DNA for the CDR3: TGCAGCGTTGCGGTTGGGGGGTCCTACGAGCAGTACTTC. It encodes CSVAVGGSYEQYF.

J is TRBJ1-5 and V is TRBV18; the D gene is possibly TRBD1 (6 bases). Germline V lookup: CDR1 KGHSH, CDR2 LQKENI. Trimming stripped 2 bases from V and 7 bases from J, with 15 bases between. The CDR3 runs 15 residues. The CDR3 region is CASSPGSQGNQPQHF. The CDR3 DNA sequence: TGTGCCAGCTCACCAGGGTCACAGGGTAACCAGCCCCAGCATTTT.

J is TRBJ2-7 and V is TRBV5-4; a weak D match, TRBD1 (5 bases). This CDR3 region has 14 residues. CDR1 and CDR2 (germline): SGHNT, YYREEE (reference sequence). Trimming removed 0 bases at V and 5 bases at J, with 12 bases between. DNA for the CDR3: TGTGCCAGCAGCTTGGATTCCAGGGCGGACGAGCAGTACTTC. Protein: CASSLDSRADEQYF.

The rearrangement joins TRBV6-6 to TRBJ1-6, with 10 nucleotides matching TRBD1. With V trimmed by 11 bases and J by 7 bases, 8 bases remained unmatched. This CDR3 is 14 amino acids long. Germline loops: CDR1 MNHNY, CDR2 SVGAGI (reference sequence). This chain's CDR3 is CAGRTGGQNSPLHF. The DNA of the CDR3 is TGTGCCGGAAGGACAGGGGGTCAAAATTCACCCCTCCACTTT.

The chain is built from TRBV18 and TRBJ1-5, with a possible D match to TRBD1 (6 bases). This CDR3 region has 13 residues. Germline V gives CDR1 KGHSH, CDR2 LQKENI. V shed 6 bases and J shed 5 bases, with 11 bases lying between them. The chain's CDR3 is CASSDRLYQPQHF. The CDR3 DNA reads as TGTGCCAGCTCCGACAGGCTGTATCAGCCCCAGCATTTT.

The CDR3 nucleotides are TGTGCCAGCAGTTACTCTTTGAACAGGGATTCACCCCTCCACTTT. Encoded protein: CASSYSLNRDSPLHF. The gene calls are TRBV6-5 and TRBJ1-6, with a weak D call TRBD1 (6 bases). CDR1 is MNHEY, CDR2 SVGAGI, per germline. The length of the CDR3 is 15 residues. V lost 0 bases and J 8 bases, leaving 11 bases between the germline ends.